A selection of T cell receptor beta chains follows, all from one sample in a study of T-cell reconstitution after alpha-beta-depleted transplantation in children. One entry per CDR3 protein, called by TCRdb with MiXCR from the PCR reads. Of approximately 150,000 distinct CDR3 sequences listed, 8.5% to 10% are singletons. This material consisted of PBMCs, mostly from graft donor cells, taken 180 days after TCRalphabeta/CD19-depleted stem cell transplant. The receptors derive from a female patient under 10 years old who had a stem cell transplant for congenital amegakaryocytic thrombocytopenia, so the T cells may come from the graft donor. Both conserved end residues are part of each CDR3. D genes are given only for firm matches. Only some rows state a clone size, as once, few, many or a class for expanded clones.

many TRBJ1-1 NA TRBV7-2 CASSHTGHEAFF TGTGCCAGCAGCCATACAGGGCATGAAGCTTTCTTT
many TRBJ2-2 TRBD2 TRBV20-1 CSAKAGEGAGELFF TGCAGTGCTAAGGCGGGAGAAGGGGCCGGGGAGCTGTTTTTT
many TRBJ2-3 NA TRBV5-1 CASSLEQGGADTQYF TGCGCCAGCAGCTTGGAACAGGGAGGGGCAGATACGCAGTATTTT
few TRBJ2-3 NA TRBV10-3 CAISEGGARDTQYF TGTGCCATCAGTGAAGGTGGGGCACGGGATACGCAGTATTTT
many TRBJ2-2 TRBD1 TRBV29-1 CSTRDRGGAGELFF TGCAGTACCCGGGACAGGGGAGGAGCCGGGGAGCTGTTTTTT
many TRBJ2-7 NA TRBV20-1 CSTSSGHHYSYEQYF TGCAGTACCTCATCGGGACACCACTACTCCTACGAGCAGTACTTC
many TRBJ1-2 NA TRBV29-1 CSVEEWETGPWGYTF TGCAGCGTTGAAGAATGGGAGACGGGGCCCTGGGGCTACACCTTC
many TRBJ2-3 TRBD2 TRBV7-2 CASSPSGSPADTQYF TGTGCCAGCAGTCCAAGCGGGAGCCCGGCAGATACGCAGTATTTT
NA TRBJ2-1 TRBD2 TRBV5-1 CASSSGTSGTEQFF TGCGCCAGCAGCTCCGGGACTAGCGGGACTGAGCAGTTCTTC
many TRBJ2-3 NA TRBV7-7 CASSLAGPSGTDTQYF TGTGCCAGCAGCTTAGCCGGGCCTAGCGGCACAGATACGCAGTATTTT
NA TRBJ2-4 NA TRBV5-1 CASRGDVSDIQYF TGCGCCAGCAGAGGGGACGTCTCGGACATTCAGTACTTC
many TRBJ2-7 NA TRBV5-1 CASSSGLTYEQYF TGCGCCAGCAGCTCCGGACTAACCTACGAGCAGTACTTC
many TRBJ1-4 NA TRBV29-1 CSAADRATNEKLFF TGCAGCGCTGCGGACAGAGCAACTAATGAAAAACTGTTTTTT
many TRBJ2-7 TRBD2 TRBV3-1 CASSQRGAYEQYF TGTGCCAGCAGCCAACGGGGGGCCTACGAGCAGTACTTC
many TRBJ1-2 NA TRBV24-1 CATSDAGNYGYTF TGTGCCACCAGTGACGCAGGCAACTATGGCTACACCTTC
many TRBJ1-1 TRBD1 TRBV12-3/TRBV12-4 CASSLKGAVTEAFF TGTGCCAGCAGTTTAAAGGGGGCTGTCACTGAAGCTTTCTTT
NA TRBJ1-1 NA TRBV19 CASSIPGLNTEAFF TGTGCCAGTAGTATACCGGGCCTGAACACTGAAGCTTTCTTT
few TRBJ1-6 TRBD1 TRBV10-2 CASSESDYRGNSPLHF TGCGCCAGCAGTGAGTCGGATTACAGGGGAAATTCACCCCTCCACTTT
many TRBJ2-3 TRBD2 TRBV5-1 CASSTTSGVLTDTQYF TGCGCCAGCAGCACTACTAGCGGAGTCCTCACAGATACGCAGTATTTT